The 9 T cell receptor beta chains below were found in one sample sequenced in a study of shared clonotypes between healthy human individuals. Measured with immunoSEQ multiplex PCR; TCRdb has only the in-frame clones, and not every one. This sample has over a million clones, with roughly 96% found just once. The specimen sequenced was naive CD4+ T cells sorted from blood. Stated subset: CD45RA+ positively selected. Receptors originate from a man aged 25 to 40 in good health.

The chain uses TRBV6-6 and TRBJ1-5; D is unclear. The CDR3 runs 15 residues. V was cut by 6 bases and J by 5 bases, with 17 bases left in between. Germline assignment: CDR1 MNHNY and CDR2 SVGAGI (reference sequence). The CDR3 reads CASRNPTDAYQPQHF. For the CDR3, the DNA is TGTGCCAGCAGAAATCCTACAGACGCCTATCAGCCCCAGCATTTT.

The genes are TRBV6-6 and TRBJ2-2; D is possibly TRBD1 (5 bases). Germline CDR1 and CDR2: MNHNY and SVGAGI (reference sequence). CDR3 length: 14 amino acids. V dropped 6 bases and J dropped 3 bases, with 11 bases sitting between them. The CDR3 DNA follows: TGTGCCAGCAGAAACCTAGGGGACACCGGGGAGCTGTTTTTT. This gives the protein CASRNLGDTGELFF.

This rearrangement joins TRBV7-9 to TRBJ2-4; D is undetermined. CDR1 SEHNR and CDR2 FQNEAQ come from the germline V gene (reference sequence). Trimming removed 3 bases from V and 0 bases from J, with 12 bases in between. This CDR3 is 16 amino acids long. The CDR3 DNA reads as TGTGCCAGCAGCTTGTTGAGTACAGAAGCCAAAAACATTCAGTACTTC. It codes for CASSLLSTEAKNIQYF. Filled out from reference TRBV7-9 and TRBJ2-4, the complete variable domain reads DTGVSQNPRHKITKRGQNVTFRCDPISEHNRLYWYRQTLGQGPEFLTYFQNEAQLEKSRLLSDRFSAERPKGSFSTLEIQRTEQGDSAMYLCASSLLSTEAKNIQYFGAGTRLSVL.

This clone appeared once. The chain has TRBV28 and TRBJ2-7, with unresolved D. V was cut by 7 bases and J by 3 bases, with 10 bases left in between. The CDR3 extends over 12 amino acids. Germline V gene data show CDR1 as MDHEN and CDR2 as SYDVKM. This CDR3 is CASTATIYEQYF. The DNA for the CDR3 is TGTGCCAGCACGGCAACGATCTACGAGCAGTACTTC. Full variable domain (rest looked up from reference TRBV28 and TRBJ2-7): DVKVTQSSRYLVKRTGEKVFLECVQDMDHENMFWYRQDPGLGLRLIYFSYDVKMKEKGDIPEGYSVSREKKERFSLILESASTNQTSMYLCASTATIYEQYFGPGTRLTVT.

The J gene is TRBJ2-1, the V gene TRBV7-9; possible D gene TRBD1, 6 bases. The CDR3 contains 13 residues. With 2 bases removed from V and 12 bases from J, the gap between germline ends came to 14 bases. Germline lookup yields CDR1 SEHNR and CDR2 FQNEAQ (reference sequence). CDR3 DNA sequence: TGTGCCAGCAGCTTAATGGGGACAATGAGGCAGTTCTTC. It codes for CASSLMGTMRQFF.

The chain joins TRBV5-1 to TRBJ2-7, with D possibly matching TRBD2 (6 bases). The CDR3 consists of 14 residues. Deletions cut 3 bases from V and 3 bases from J, with 13 bases between. Germline V gene lookup returns CDR1 SGHRS and CDR2 YFSETQ. CDR3 sequence reads: CASSSVGGGYEQYF. In DNA, the CDR3 is TGCGCCAGCAGCTCGGTCGGGGGAGGCTACGAGCAGTACTTC.

CDR3 protein: CASSEHELPPSYEQYF. The CDR3 bases are TGTGCCAGCAGTGAACACGAGCTCCCGCCTTCCTACGAGCAGTACTTC. The genes are TRBV6-1 and TRBJ2-7; D gene ambiguous. Germline assignment: CDR1 MNHNS and CDR2 SASEGT. V dropped 2 bases and J dropped 1 base, with 15 bases sitting between them. CDR3 length: 16 residues.

The genes are TRBV9 and TRBJ2-3; a weak D match, TRBD2 (6 bases). Trimming stripped 0 bases from V and 6 bases from J, with 11 bases between. CDR3 length equals 14 residues. Per germline, CDR1 SGDLS and CDR2 YYNGEE. The CDR3 bases are TGTGCCAGCAGCGTAGGTGGTAGCGGCGATACGCAGTATTTT. The encoded protein is CASSVGGSGDTQYF.

The gene calls are TRBV4-1 and TRBJ2-3, with D perhaps being TRBD1 or TRBD2 (5 bases each). V gave up 1 base and J gave up 2 bases, with 10 bases separating them. Germline V gene lookup returns CDR1 MGHRA and CDR2 YSYEKL. The CDR3 sequence is 15 residues long. This CDR3 is CASSQVWGYTDTQYF. Written as DNA, the CDR3 is TGCGCCAGCAGCCAAGTTTGGGGGTACACAGATACGCAGTATTTT.